This is a list of T cell receptor beta chains from one sample in a study of Graves' ophthalmopathy and Graves' hyperthyroidism. One entry per CDR3 protein, called by TCRdb with MiXCR from the multiplex PCR reads. Of a few hundred thousand distinct CDR3 sequences in the sample, roughly a sixth were seen once. Input material: peripheral blood. These receptors came from an adult woman with stable Graves' hyperthyroidism. Both conserved end residues are part of each CDR3. D genes are given only for firm matches. The size entry is marked missing in some rows and otherwise reads once, few, many or a size class.

D	V	J	size	DNA	CDR3
-	TRBV12-3/TRBV12-4	TRBJ2-4	many	TGTGCCAGCAGTCTCCAGGTCGGGGTAGCCAAAAACATTCAGTACTTC	CASSLQVGVAKNIQYF
-	TRBV28	TRBJ2-4	many	TGTGCCAGCAGTTTAATAGATTTCGGGGATTTAGCCAAAAACACTCAGTACTTC	CASSLIDFGDLAKNTQYF
-	TRBV4-2	TRBJ2-7	few	TGTGCCAGCAGCCAAGACGGCTTGGGCTCCTACGAGCAGTACTTC	CASSQDGLGSYEQYF
-	TRBV28	TRBJ1-5	many	TGTGCCAGCAGTTTTGGCAGGAAAGGGGGCAATCAGCCCCAGCATTTT	CASSFGRKGGNQPQHF
-	TRBV28	TRBJ2-5	many	-	CASSSSGLAEETQYF
TRBD1	TRBV6-2/TRBV6-3	TRBJ1-2	few	TGTGCCAGCAGTTACGACGGGACAGGGTATGGCTACACCTTC	CASSYDGTGYGYTF
-	TRBV13	TRBJ2-2	many	TGTGCCAGCAGCTCACCCTCGGGCGGGGAGCTGTTTTTT	CASSSPSGGELFF
TRBD2	TRBV7-2	TRBJ2-7	many	TGTGCCAGCAGCTTAGTAGCGGGCCCTTACGAGCAGTACTTC	CASSLVAGPYEQYF
-	TRBV28	TRBJ2-7	-	TGTGCCAGCAGTTCTCTTCAGGGCACCTACGAGCAGTACTTC	CASSSLQGTYEQYF
-	TRBV14	TRBJ2-2	-	TGTGCCAGCAGCCAAGAAGGACGTTACACCGGGGAGCTGTTTTTT	CASSQEGRYTGELFF
TRBD1	TRBV28	TRBJ2-5	-	TGTGCCAGCAGTTTGGCAAACCCCACCAGACAGGGGTACCAAGAGACCCAGTACTTC	CASSLANPTRQGYQETQYF
-	TRBV6-2/TRBV6-3	TRBJ2-7	many	TGTGCCAGCAGTTACGCTGGGAGGGAGCAGTACTTC	CASSYAGREQYF
-	TRBV11-1	TRBJ2-5	many	TGTGCCAGCAGCCCGAAGGCCGAAGGACTTATTCAAGAGACCCAGTACTTC	CASSPKAEGLIQETQYF
TRBD2	TRBV13	TRBJ2-7	few	TGTGCCAGCAGCTTCTCTATGAGCGGGAGTTACGAGCAGTACTTC	CASSFSMSGSYEQYF
TRBD2	TRBV20-1	TRBJ2-5	many	TGCAGTGTGTTGTTGGTCGGGGGGGTGGAGACCCAGTACTTC	CSVLLVGGVETQYF
TRBD2	TRBV29-1	TRBJ2-7	many	TGCAGCGTTGCCGGACTAGCGGGAGCCTACGAGCAGTACTTC	CSVAGLAGAYEQYF
TRBD1	TRBV24-1	TRBJ1-1	many	TGTGCCGTAGGAACGGGACAGGGTGACACTGAAGCTTTCTTT	CAVGTGQGDTEAFF
-	TRBV6-2/TRBV6-3	TRBJ2-7	many	TGTGCCAGCAGTTACCCTCTGGGGCTAGACTACGAGCAGTACTTC	CASSYPLGLDYEQYF
TRBD1	TRBV30	TRBJ1-5	many	TGTGCCTGGAGTCCCGGGACAGGGAATCAGCCCCAGCATTTT	CAWSPGTGNQPQHF
-	TRBV6-5	TRBJ1-1	many	TGTGCCAGCAGTATCCTTTGGACAGCTGAAGCTTTCTTT	CASSILWTAEAFF
-	TRBV4-3	TRBJ2-2	-	TGCGCCAGCAGCCAAGATTCGGCTCCCAGGGGGGAGCTGTTTTTT	CASSQDSAPRGELFF
TRBD2	TRBV6-4	TRBJ2-7	-	TGTGCCAGCAGTAAGACTAGCGGGGGGGAGAGGTACGAGCAGTACTTC	CASSKTSGGERYEQYF
-	TRBV6-5	TRBJ1-5	many	TGTGCCAGCAGTTACGAGGGGTACGCAAATCAGCCCCAGCATTTT	CASSYEGYANQPQHF
TRBD2	TRBV2	TRBJ2-2	many	TGTGCCAGCAGAAGGGCTAGCGGGAGCGGGGAGCTGTTTTTT	CASRRASGSGELFF
TRBD2	TRBV28	TRBJ2-7	many	TGTGCCAGCAGTTCCTCGGCATGGCGGCGGGAGCGGTACTTC	CASSSSAWRRERYF
-	TRBV4-2	TRBJ1-2	once	TGTGCCAGCAGCCAAAGTTCGACAGCTAACTATGGCTACACCTTC	CASSQSSTANYGYTF
TRBD1	TRBV4-2	TRBJ1-2	-	TGTGCCAGCAGCCAAGCCCAAGGAGGGGACAGGGGGCGGGGTGGCTACACCTTC	CASSQAQGGDRGRGGYTF
TRBD2	TRBV2	TRBJ2-5	many	TGTGCCAGCAATCCGGGGCCTAGCGGGAAAGAGACCCAGTACTTC	CASNPGPSGKETQYF
-	TRBV5-1	TRBJ1-3	few	TGCGCCAGCAGCTTGTTTACAGGAGATCCTGGAAACACCATATATTTT	CASSLFTGDPGNTIYF
TRBD2	TRBV4-3	TRBJ2-7	many	TGCGCCAGCAGCTATGCGGGAGTCTACGAGCAGTACTTC	CASSYAGVYEQYF
TRBD2	TRBV28	TRBJ2-3	many	TGTGCCAGCAGTTTTCCATCGGCGGGAGGACGCACAGATACGCAGTATTTT	CASSFPSAGGRTDTQYF
TRBD2	TRBV6-2/TRBV6-3	TRBJ2-2	many	TGTGCCAGCAGTTACACTAGCGGGAGTGTCGGGGAGCTGTTTTTT	CASSYTSGSVGELFF
-	TRBV19	TRBJ2-5	many	TGTGCCAGTAGTGACACACGCCGGGGGACCCAGTACTTC	CASSDTRRGTQYF
TRBD1	TRBV20-1	TRBJ2-7	many	TGCAGTGCTAGACCTTCCTCACAGGGGGCAAGGCACGAGCAGTACTTC	CSARPSSQGARHEQYF
-	TRBV12-3/TRBV12-4	TRBJ2-5	many	TGTGCCAGCTCCAAGGACAGTCAAGAGACCCAGTACTTC	CASSKDSQETQYF
TRBD1	TRBV12-3/TRBV12-4	TRBJ2-7	many	TGTGCCAGCAGCCGGGACAGCCACTCCTACGAGCAGTACTTC	CASSRDSHSYEQYF
-	TRBV5-1	TRBJ2-2	many	TGCGCCAGCAGCTGGCTAAGGGAGACCGGGGAGCTGTTTTTT	CASSWLRETGELFF
-	TRBV6-5	TRBJ2-5	few	TGTGCCAGCAGTTACTCCGGGACGGTTGGCGAGACCCAGTACTTC	CASSYSGTVGETQYF
TRBD1	TRBV25-1	TRBJ2-5	many	TGTGCCAGCTCCCGGGACAGCCTGTACCAAGAGACCCAGTACTTC	CASSRDSLYQETQYF
-	TRBV7-9	TRBJ2-5	few	TGTGCCAGCAGCTTAATCTCCCGGGAGAGTCAAGAGACCCAGTACTTC	CASSLISRESQETQYF
-	TRBV10-3	TRBJ1-3	-	TGTGCCACTCTGGACTCTGGAAACACCATATATTTT	CATLDSGNTIYF
-	TRBV9	TRBJ2-7	many	TGTGCCAGCAGCAACCGGGACGGAGCCTACGAGCAGTACTTC	CASSNRDGAYEQYF
TRBD1	TRBV7-2	TRBJ2-7	-	TGTGCCAGCAGCTGGACAGGGAAGTACGAGCAGTACTTC	CASSWTGKYEQYF
-	TRBV10-3	TRBJ2-7	many	TGTGCCATCCGCCCCATCGGGTCCTCCTACGAGCAGTACTTC	CAIRPIGSSYEQYF
-	TRBV7-2	TRBJ2-5	few	TGTGCCAGCAGCTTAGGGGACCCCCGGGGGACCCAGTACTTC	CASSLGDPRGTQYF
-	TRBV2	TRBJ1-1	many	TGTGCCAGCAGTGTGGCCAGGATGAACACTGAAGCTTTCTTT	CASSVARMNTEAFF
-	TRBV12-3/TRBV12-4	TRBJ2-2	many	TGTGCCAGCAGTTTTTATCCCTACGGGGAGCTGTTTTTT	CASSFYPYGELFF
-	TRBV6-5	TRBJ2-5	many	TGTGCCAGCATTAAGAGGCCCGGGGTAGAGACCCAGTACTTC	CASIKRPGVETQYF